The 14 T cell receptor beta chains given below trace back to one sample, sequenced in a study of radiotherapy plus CTLA-4 blockade in lung cancer. Only in-frame clones appear in the TCRdb table, and some are missing; sequencing was by immunoSEQ multiplex PCR. The table includes roughly 97,000 clones, approximately 75% detected once. Specimen: peripheral blood, collected from a patient treated with radiotherapy plus ipilimumab. The receptor source for this set is a human donor with non-small cell lung cancer who had a partial response to radiotherapy plus ipilimumab. Some clones in this sample may be carry-over from other donors' samples.

The chain has TRBV7-2 and TRBJ2-3, with D possibly TRBD1 on 6 matching bases. The CDR3 runs 14 residues. V was cut by 5 bases and J by 6 bases, with 15 bases left in between. Germline CDR1 is SGHTA and CDR2 is FQGNSA. The CDR3 loop is CASSPEGVMDTQYF. In DNA form, the CDR3 reads TGTGCCAGCAGCCCTGAGGGGGTAATGGATACGCAGTATTTT. Full variable domain (outside the CDR3, taken from reference TRBV7-2 and TRBJ2-3): GAGVSQSPSNKVTEKGKDVELRCDPISGHTALYWYRQSLGQGLEFLIYFQGNSAPDKSGLPSDRFSAERTGGSVSTLTIQRTQQEDSAVYLCASSPEGVMDTQYFGPGTRLTVL.

The gene calls are TRBV7-9 and TRBJ2-5; TRBD2 might be the D (5 bases). Germline assignment: CDR1 SEHNR and CDR2 FQNEAQ (reference sequence). Trimming took 2 bases from V and 5 from J, leaving 21 bases between them. The CDR3 loop spans 17 amino acids. CDR3 loop: CASSLSPTVVPGETQYF. Here the CDR3 DNA reads TGTGCCAGCAGCTTATCCCCTACAGTAGTCCCGGGGGAGACCCAGTACTTC.

This rearrangement joins TRBV18 to TRBJ2-7; D call uncertain. The CDR3 is 12 residues long. Germline-derived CDR1 and CDR2 are KGHSH and LQKENI. The V gene lost 3 bases and the J gene lost 3 bases, with 6 bases spanning the gap. CDR3 DNA sequence: TGTGCCAGCTCACCGGGCAGCTACGAGCAGTACTTC. Residues: CASSPGSYEQYF.

This chain connects TRBV9 to TRBJ2-1, with D possibly TRBD2 on 6 matching bases. Trimming pared 0 bases from V and 10 bases from J, leaving 17 bases between. This CDR3 contains 15 residues. Germline CDR1 is SGDLS and CDR2 is YYNGEE. CDR3 region: CASSVGGAVRGEQFF. The CDR3 bases are TGTGCCAGCAGCGTAGGAGGGGCCGTCCGGGGGGAGCAGTTCTTC.

The sample holds a few counts of this clone. V and J are TRBV7-9 and TRBJ2-2, with 7 bases matching TRBD1. Germline trimming cut 4 bases from V and 4 bases from J; bases unmatched to any gene: 12. The CDR3 loop spans 17 amino acids. CDR1 and CDR2 from the germline V gene are SEHNR and FQNEAQ (reference sequence). CDR3 bases: TGTGCCAGCAGCTCTTCCCCCGGGACAGAGACCACCGGGGAGCTGTTTTTT. Protein sequence: CASSSSPGTETTGELFF. The full variable domain, rest sourced from reference TRBV7-9 and TRBJ2-2, is DTGVSQNPRHKITKRGQNVTFRCDPISEHNRLYWYRQTLGQGPEFLTYFQNEAQLEKSRLLSDRFSAERPKGSFSTLEIQRTEQGDSAMYLCASSSSPGTETTGELFFGEGSRLTVL.

V and J are TRBV18 and TRBJ1-2; D is uncertain. CDR1 and CDR2 from the germline V gene are KGHSH and LQKENI. The CDR3 sequence is 15 residues long. The germline V and J ends were trimmed by 5 bases and 0 bases, with 13 bases remaining between them. CDR3 region: CASSSTTIANYGYTF. In nucleotides, the CDR3 is TGTGCCAGCTCATCCACGACAATCGCTAACTATGGCTACACCTTC.

The chain is built from TRBV2 and TRBJ2-1; TRBD2 matches 13 bases. The ends lost 5 bases at V and 1 base at J; junction bases unmatched: 5. Germline V gives CDR1 SNHLY, CDR2 FYNNEI. CDR3 length: 17 residues. DNA for the CDR3: TGTGCCAGCAGTCAGGGACTAGCGGGATCTTCCTACAATGAGCAGTTCTTC. The encoded protein is CASSQGLAGSSYNEQFF.

Here the CDR3 reads CAISEQVANYGYTF. In DNA form, the CDR3 reads TGTGCCATCAGTGAGCAGGTAGCTAACTATGGCTACACCTTC. The J gene is TRBJ1-2, the V gene TRBV10-3; no firm D call. Germline CDR1 is ENHRY and CDR2 is SYGVKD. Trimming stripped 2 bases from V and 0 bases from J, with 7 bases between. The CDR3 length is 14 residues.

A few counts support this clone. This sequence joins TRBV23-1 and TRBJ2-1; tentative D call: TRBD2 (5 bases). Being an ORF, TRBV23-1 has a function that is uncertain. The CDR3 spans 13 residues. Trimming cost V 1 base and J 7 bases, with 8 bases left between them. The CDR3 DNA follows: TGCGCCAGCAGTCAATGGACGGGAAATGAGCAGTTCTTC. It encodes CASSQWTGNEQFF.

This chain uses TRBV11-3 with TRBJ1-1, with D uncertain. V shed 1 base and J shed 7 bases, with 7 bases lying between them. From germline, CDR1 is SGHNT and CDR2 YENEEA. The CDR3 is 12 amino acids. CDR3 bases: TGTGCCAGCAGCTTAGTCCCCAGTGAAGCTTTCTTT. It translates to CASSLVPSEAFF.

The table lists this clone with a few counts. The chain has TRBV28 and TRBJ2-1; 11 nucleotides match TRBD2. The CDR3 totals 16 residues. Per the germline V gene, CDR1 is MDHEN and CDR2 is SYDVKM. Unmatched junction bases numbered 5, after V lost 3 bases and J lost 4 bases. The CDR3: CASSFSLAGGYNEQFF. The CDR3 DNA is TGTGCCAGCAGTTTTAGCCTAGCGGGGGGTTACAATGAGCAGTTCTTC.

The rearrangement uses TRBV5-8 and TRBJ2-7; 8 bases agree with TRBD1. The CDR3 loop spans 15 amino acids. Per germline, CDR1 SGHTS and CDR2 YDEGEE. The J segment lost 2 bases and the V segment lost 2 bases, leaving 6 bases of the junction unmatched. CDR3 nucleotides: TGTGCCAGCAGCTTTGGGACAGGTGATACCTACGAGCAGTACTTC. Translating gives CASSFGTGDTYEQYF.

J is TRBJ1-2 and V is TRBV19, with no clear D. Looked up from germline, CDR1 is LNHDA and CDR2 is SQIVND (reference sequence). Deletions cut 4 bases from V and 7 bases from J, with 13 bases between. CDR3 length equals 13 residues. The CDR3 is CASSTSGTRGYTF. The DNA of the CDR3 is TGTGCCAGTAGTACCTCGGGAACGCGTGGCTACACCTTC.

The chain has TRBV28 and TRBJ1-2, with 7 bases fitting TRBD1. Germline lookup yields CDR1 MDHEN and CDR2 SYDVKM. The length of the CDR3 is 14 residues. The trim removed 4 bases at V and 10 bases at J, leaving 12 bases unmatched. The CDR3 is CASSYTGQSNVYTF. In DNA form, the CDR3 reads TGTGCCAGCAGTTATACGGGACAGTCGAATGTCTACACCTTC.